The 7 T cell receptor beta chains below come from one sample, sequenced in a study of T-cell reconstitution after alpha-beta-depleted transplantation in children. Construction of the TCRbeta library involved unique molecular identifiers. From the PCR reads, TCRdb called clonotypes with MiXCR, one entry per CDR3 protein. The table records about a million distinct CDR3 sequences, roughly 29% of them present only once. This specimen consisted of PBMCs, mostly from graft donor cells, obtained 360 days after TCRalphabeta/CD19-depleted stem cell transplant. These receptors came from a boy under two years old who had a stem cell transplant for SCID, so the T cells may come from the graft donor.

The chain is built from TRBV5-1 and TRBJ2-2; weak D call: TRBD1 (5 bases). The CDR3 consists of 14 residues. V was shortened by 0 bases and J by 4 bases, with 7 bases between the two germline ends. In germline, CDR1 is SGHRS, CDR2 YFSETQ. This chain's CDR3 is CASSLVQGTGELFF. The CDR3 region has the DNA TGCGCCAGCAGCTTGGTCCAGGGCACCGGGGAGCTGTTTTTT. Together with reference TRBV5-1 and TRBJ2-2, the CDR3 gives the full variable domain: KAGVTQTPRYLIKTRGQQVTLSCSPISGHRSVSWYQQTPGQGLQFLFEYFSETQRNKGNFPGRFSGRQFSNSRSEMNVSTLELGDSALYLCASSLVQGTGELFFGEGSRLTVL.

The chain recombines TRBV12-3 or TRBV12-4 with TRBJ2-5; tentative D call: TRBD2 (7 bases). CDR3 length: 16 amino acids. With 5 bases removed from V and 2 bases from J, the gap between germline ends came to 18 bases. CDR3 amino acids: CASSPWGRGTQETQYF. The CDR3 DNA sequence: TGTGCCAGCAGTCCCTGGGGGCGGGGGACTCAAGAGACCCAGTACTTC.

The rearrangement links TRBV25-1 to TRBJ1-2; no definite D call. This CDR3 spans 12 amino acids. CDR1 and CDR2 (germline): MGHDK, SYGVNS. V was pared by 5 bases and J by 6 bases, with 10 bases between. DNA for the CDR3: TGTGCCAGCAGTCGACCTCAAGATGGCTACACCTTC. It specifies CASSRPQDGYTF.

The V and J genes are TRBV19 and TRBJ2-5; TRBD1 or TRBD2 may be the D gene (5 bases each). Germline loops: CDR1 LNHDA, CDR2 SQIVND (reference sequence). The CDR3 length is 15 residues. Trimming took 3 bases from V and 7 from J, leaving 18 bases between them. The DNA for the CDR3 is TGTGCCAGTAGTATCGGGACGTCCCCTGAAGGGACCCAGTACTTC. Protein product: CASSIGTSPEGTQYF. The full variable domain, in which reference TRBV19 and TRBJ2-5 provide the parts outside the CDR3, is DGGITQSPKYLFRKEGQNVTLSCEQNLNHDAMYWYRQDPGQGLRLIYYSQIVNDFQKGDIAEGYSVSREKKESFPLTVTSAQKNPTAFYLCASSIGTSPEGTQYFGPGTRLLVL.

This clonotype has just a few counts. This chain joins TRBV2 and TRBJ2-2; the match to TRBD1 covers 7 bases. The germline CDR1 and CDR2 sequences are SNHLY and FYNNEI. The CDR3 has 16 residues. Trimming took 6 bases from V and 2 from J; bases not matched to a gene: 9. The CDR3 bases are TGTGCCAGCAGCAGAAGGGACAGAATTAACACCGGGGAGCTGTTTTTT. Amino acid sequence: CASSRRDRINTGELFF.

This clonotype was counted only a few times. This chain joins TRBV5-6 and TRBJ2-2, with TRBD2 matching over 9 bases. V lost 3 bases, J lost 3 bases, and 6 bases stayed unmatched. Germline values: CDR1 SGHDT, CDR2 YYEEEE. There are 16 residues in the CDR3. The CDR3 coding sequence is TGTGCCAGCAGCTCTGGACTAGCGATTGACACCGGGGAGCTGTTTTTT. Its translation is CASSSGLAIDTGELFF.

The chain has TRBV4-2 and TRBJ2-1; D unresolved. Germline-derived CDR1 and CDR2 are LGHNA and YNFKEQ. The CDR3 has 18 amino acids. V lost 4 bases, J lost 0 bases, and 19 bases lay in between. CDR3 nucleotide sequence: TGTGCCAGCAGCCTGGACCCCTTGGCGGTCCTCTCCTACAATGAGCAGTTCTTC. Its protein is CASSLDPLAVLSYNEQFF.